These 23 T cell receptor beta chains share one sample of origin, sequenced in a study of early T cells in non-severe SARS-CoV-2 infection. TCRdb used MiXCR to reprocess the 5' RACE reads, holding one entry per CDR3 protein. Of 56,000 or so distinct CDR3 sequences listed, approximately 16% were seen once; the top ten hold about 4%. The sequencing used whole blood, collected at baseline. Every receptor here comes from an adult who was a healthcare worker with PCR-confirmed SARS-CoV-2 infection or an uninfected control (not recorded which).

This clonotype was seen a handful of times. This rearrangement joins TRBV9 to TRBJ2-1, with D uncertain. V was shortened by 3 bases and J by 2 bases, with 12 bases between the two germline ends. CDR3 size: 15 residues. Germline CDR1 reads SGDLS; CDR2 reads YYNGEE. The CDR3 loop is CASSASYGTYNEQFF. The CDR3 DNA reads as TGTGCCAGCAGCGCGTCATATGGGACCTACAATGAGCAGTTCTTC.

The DNA of the CDR3 is TGCAGCGTTGACCCAATCTCCTACAATGAGCAGTTCTTC. As protein: CSVDPISYNEQFF. The chain couples TRBV29-1 to TRBJ2-1, with unresolved D. Germline V lookup: CDR1 SQVTM, CDR2 ANQGSEA. The CDR3 length is 13 residues. Trimming removed 3 bases from V and 0 bases from J, with 6 bases in between.

V is TRBV11-2 and J is TRBJ1-6; TRBD1 is a possible D gene (5 bases). This CDR3 spans 13 amino acids. V shed 2 bases and J shed 11 bases, with 10 bases lying between them. The germline CDR1 and CDR2 sequences are SGHAT and FQNNGV. CDR3 sequence reads: CASSLSGTTPLHF. The CDR3 DNA reads TGTGCCAGCAGCTTATCCGGGACGACACCCCTCCACTTT.

V usage is TRBV6-5 and J usage is TRBJ2-7, with D unresolved. V shed 6 bases and J shed 2 bases, with 11 bases lying between them. This CDR3 is built from 13 residues. The germline gives CDR1 MNHEY, CDR2 SVGAGI. The CDR3 loop reads CASRDRGPYEQYF. The CDR3 nucleotides read TGTGCCAGCAGAGACCGAGGTCCCTACGAGCAGTACTTC.

V usage is TRBV11-2 and J usage is TRBJ2-7; 9 nucleotides align to TRBD2. The CDR3 is made up of 18 amino acids. Germline V gene data show CDR1 as SGHAT and CDR2 as FQNNGV. V lost 0 bases and J lost 0; bases outside the gene matches: 9. The CDR3 loop reads CASSLEWNLAGHSYEQYF. The CDR3 nucleotides read TGTGCCAGCAGCTTAGAATGGAATCTAGCGGGACACTCCTACGAGCAGTACTTC.

This clonotype was counted many times. This rearrangement joins TRBV12-3 or TRBV12-4 to TRBJ1-6; maybe TRBD1 (5 bases). Trimming cost V 6 bases and J 10 bases, with 13 bases left between them. CDR3 length: 13 amino acids. The CDR3 DNA sequence: TGTGCCAGCAGCCGGGGACCTTTCTCACCCCTCCACTTT. It translates to CASSRGPFSPLHF.

In this sample, this clonotype turned up a few times. This chain uses TRBV9 with TRBJ2-3; 11 bases are shared with TRBD2. Trimming took 4 bases from V and 2 from J; bases not matched to a gene: 9. In germline, CDR1 is SGDLS, CDR2 YYNGEE. CDR3 size: 17 residues. The CDR3 DNA reads as TGTGCCAGCAGCCTAAGTAGCGGGGGGGCCAACACAGATACGCAGTATTTT. Protein sequence: CASSLSSGGANTDTQYF.

V usage is TRBV29-1 and J usage is TRBJ1-2; D remains unclear. From germline, CDR1 is SQVTM and CDR2 ANQGSEA. Trimming left V 1 base short and J 3 bases short, with 12 bases between. CDR3 length: 14 residues. The CDR3 DNA reads TGCAGCGTTGAAGTCTATCAGGAGGACTATGGCTACACCTTC. This sequence encodes CSVEVYQEDYGYTF.

This clonotype has just a few counts. The gene calls are TRBV10-2 and TRBJ1-2; D possibly corresponds to TRBD1 (6 bases). CDR3 length equals 17 residues. Germline V lookup: CDR1 WSHSY, CDR2 SAAADI. V was pared by 8 bases and J by 3 bases, with 25 bases between. DNA of the CDR3: TGCGCCAGCTCTAAGTTCCCACAGGGAAGAGGGCACTATGGCTACACCTTC. It yields the protein CASSKFPQGRGHYGYTF.

This clonotype was picked up many times. The chain is built from TRBV21-1 and TRBJ2-1; TRBD1, the table's D call, lacks a check against the DNA. TRBV21-1 is a known pseudogene. The CDR3 is 16 residues long. Here the CDR3 reads CASSKDQDNIGNEQFF. The CDR3, as DNA: TGTGCCAGCAGCAAAGATCAGGACAACATAGGCAATGAGCAGTTCTTC.

This clonotype has at least ten counts. This chain links TRBV7-2 with TRBJ2-4, with 7 nucleotides matching TRBD1. Trimming took 9 bases from V and 6 from J; bases not matched to a gene: 8. This CDR3 comprises 13 residues. The germline CDR1 and CDR2 sequences are SGHTA and FQGNSA. CDR3: CASKGTAGNIQYF. The CDR3 nucleotides are TGTGCCAGTAAAGGGACAGCCGGAAACATTCAGTACTTC. Based on the CDR3 plus reference TRBV7-2 and TRBJ2-4, the full variable domain is GAGVSQSPSNKVTEKGKDVELRCDPISGHTALYWYRQSLGQGLEFLIYFQGNSAPDKSGLPSDRFSAERTGGSVSTLTIQRTQQEDSAVYLCASKGTAGNIQYFGAGTRLSVL.

This clonotype was seen a few times. CDR3 loop: CASSPRTRADEQYF. CDR3 sequence (DNA): TGTGCCAGCTCACCCCGGACCAGAGCGGACGAGCAGTACTTC. The V gene is TRBV18, the J gene TRBJ2-7; D is possibly TRBD2 (5 bases). V dropped 3 bases and J dropped 5 bases, with 14 bases sitting between them. Germline CDR1 KGHSH, CDR2 LQKENI. The CDR3 consists of 14 residues. The full variable domain, in which reference TRBV18 and TRBJ2-7 provide the parts outside the CDR3, is NAGVMQNPRHLVRRRGQEARLRCSPMKGHSHVYWYRQLPEEGLKFMVYLQKENIIDESGMPKERFSAEFPKEGPSILRIQQVVRGDSAAYFCASSPRTRADEQYFGPGTRLTVT.

This clonotype was picked up a small number of times. V usage is TRBV6-5 and J usage is TRBJ2-5; 13 bases are shared with TRBD2. This CDR3 has 17 amino acids. The germline V gene has CDR1 MNHEY and CDR2 SVGAGI. Trimming cost V 6 bases and J 6 bases; bases outside gene matches: 13. The CDR3 coding sequence is TGTGCCAGCAGCCGCGGACTAGCGGGAGCCCCCGTTCAGACCCAGTACTTC. Translating gives CASSRGLAGAPVQTQYF.

There are a few counts of this clonotype. J is TRBJ1-5 and V is TRBV2; possible D gene TRBD1, 5 bases. The CDR3 loop spans 15 amino acids. Looked up from germline, CDR1 is SNHLY and CDR2 is FYNNEI. With 4 bases removed from V and 7 bases from J, the gap between germline ends came to 17 bases. The CDR3 DNA follows: TGTGCCAGCAGTGGAGGCCGGGGGGGTGTACAGCCCCAGCATTTT. It specifies CASSGGRGGVQPQHF.

This clonotype was detected many times. V is TRBV20-1 and J is TRBJ1-4; no definite D call. Germline loops: CDR1 DFQATT, CDR2 SNEGSKA (reference sequence). V lost 3 bases, J lost 8 bases, and 16 bases lay in between. The CDR3 spans 14 residues. The CDR3 DNA reads as TGCAGTGCTAGGTATAGCGGCGTCCGGGAAAAACTGTTTTTT. The encoded protein is CSARYSGVREKLFF.

This clonotype was detected a few times. The rearrangement links TRBV6-1 to TRBJ2-7; D possibly matches TRBD1 or TRBD2 (5 bases each). Trimming left V 6 bases short and J 3 bases short, with 12 bases between. Looked up from germline, CDR1 is MNHNS and CDR2 is SASEGT. The CDR3 length is 13 residues. CDR3 sequence: CASRGTADYEQYF. The CDR3 DNA reads as TGTGCCAGCAGAGGGACGGCAGACTACGAGCAGTACTTC.

This clonotype was counted between two and nine times. The chain uses TRBV4-1 and TRBJ2-5; 7 nucleotides match TRBD1. CDR1 and CDR2 from the germline V gene are MGHRA and YSYEKL. The ends lost 1 base at V and 4 bases at J; junction bases unmatched: 6. CDR3 size: 15 residues. The CDR3 loop is CASSQGGPGGETQYF. The CDR3, as DNA: TGCGCCAGCAGCCAAGGCGGGCCAGGGGGAGAGACCCAGTACTTC.

This clonotype was observed a handful of times. J is TRBJ2-1 and V is TRBV2; TRBD2 matches 7 bases. V shed 4 bases, J shed 4 bases, and the junction held 19 bases outside the gene matches. CDR1 and CDR2 from the germline V gene are SNHLY and FYNNEI. This CDR3 is 19 amino acids long. CDR3: CASSAYGVAVREAYNEQFF. CDR3 bases: TGTGCCAGCAGTGCATACGGGGTGGCGGTACGGGAGGCGTACAATGAGCAGTTCTTC.

This clonotype was counted many times. The genes are TRBV3-1 and TRBJ2-7, with 10 positions matching TRBD1. This CDR3 contains 19 residues. Looked up from germline, CDR1 is LGHDT and CDR2 is YNNKEL (reference sequence). V shed 2 bases and J 2 bases; nucleotides not matched to a gene: 15. CDR3 residues: CASSQSLPGQGPGAYEQYF. The CDR3 nucleotides are TGTGCCAGCAGCCAAAGCCTACCGGGACAGGGGCCGGGGGCCTACGAGCAGTACTTC.

This clonotype was seen a handful of times. The V and J genes are TRBV6-5 and TRBJ2-5, with D possibly called TRBD1 or TRBD2 (5 bases each). CDR3 length equals 14 residues. V dropped 6 bases and J dropped 2 bases, with 13 bases sitting between them. Germline CDR1 and CDR2: MNHEY and SVGAGI. CDR3: CASSPGGRQETQYF. The CDR3 DNA sequence: TGTGCCAGCAGCCCTGGGGGACGACAAGAGACCCAGTACTTC.

This clonotype turned up a few times. The V and J genes are TRBV7-8 and TRBJ1-5; D is unclear. Looked up from germline, CDR1 is SGHVS and CDR2 is FQNEAQ. The CDR3 is 15 residues long. The V gene lost 1 base and the J gene lost 0 bases, with 7 bases spanning the gap. The CDR3 sequence: CASSLDSNSNQPQHF. CDR3 coding DNA: TGTGCCAGCAGCTTAGACAGCAATAGCAATCAGCCCCAGCATTTT.

This sequence joins TRBV5-1 and TRBJ2-2; no reliable D call. In germline, CDR1 is SGHRS, CDR2 YFSETQ. This CDR3 is built from 13 residues. V gave up 3 bases and J gave up 4 bases, with 7 bases separating them. CDR3 amino acids: CASSSGRTGELFF. Here the CDR3 DNA reads TGCGCCAGCAGCTCTGGACGCACCGGGGAGCTGTTTTTT.

This clonotype was seen a handful of times. This sequence joins TRBV28 and TRBJ2-6, with D uncertain. V lost 6 bases and J lost 0, with 12 bases in between. The germline V gene encodes CDR1 MDHEN and CDR2 SYDVKM. CDR3 length: 16 amino acids. CDR3 amino acids: CASSPLLSSGANVLTF. DNA of the CDR3: TGTGCCAGCAGCCCCCTTCTTAGCTCTGGGGCCAACGTCCTGACTTTC.